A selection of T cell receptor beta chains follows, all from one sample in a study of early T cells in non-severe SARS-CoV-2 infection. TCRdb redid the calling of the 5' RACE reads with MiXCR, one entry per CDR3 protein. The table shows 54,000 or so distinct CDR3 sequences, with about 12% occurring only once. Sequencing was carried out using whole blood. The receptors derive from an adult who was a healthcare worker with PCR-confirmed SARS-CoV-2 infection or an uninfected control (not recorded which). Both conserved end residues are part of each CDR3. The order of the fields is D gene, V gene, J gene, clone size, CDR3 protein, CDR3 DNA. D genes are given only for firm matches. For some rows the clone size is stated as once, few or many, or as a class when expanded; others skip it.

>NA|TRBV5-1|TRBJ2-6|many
CASSLGGSGPAGANVLTF
TGCGCCAGCAGCTTGGGAGGGAGTGGACCAGCTGGGGCCAACGTCCTGACTTTC
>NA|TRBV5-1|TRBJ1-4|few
CASSESGTNEKLFF
TGCGCCAGCAGCGAGTCCGGGACCAATGAAAAACTGTTTTTT
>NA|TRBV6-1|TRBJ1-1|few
CASKPGRAGAMNTEAFF
TGTGCCAGCAAACCCGGAAGGGCAGGGGCGATGAACACTGAAGCTTTCTTT
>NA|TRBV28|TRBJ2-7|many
CASSLMGLKVEGEQYF
TGTGCCAGCAGTTTGATGGGGTTAAAGGTCGAGGGCGAGCAGTACTTC
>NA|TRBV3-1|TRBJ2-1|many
CASSQGSYNEQFF
TGTGCCAGCAGCCAGGGGTCCTACAATGAGCAGTTCTTC
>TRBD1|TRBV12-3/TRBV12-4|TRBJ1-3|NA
CASSSRTGRSGNTIYF
TGTGCCAGCAGTTCCCGGACAGGGCGCTCTGGAAACACCATATATTTT
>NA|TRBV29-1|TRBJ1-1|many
CSVRRQTNTEAFF
TGCAGCGTCAGGAGACAGACAAACACTGAAGCTTTCTTT
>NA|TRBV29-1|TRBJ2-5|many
CSVRPRAQETQYF
TGCAGCGTCCGTCCTAGGGCTCAAGAGACCCAGTACTTC
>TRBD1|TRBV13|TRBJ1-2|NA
CASSTRDRLPYGYTF
TGTGCCAGCAGCACCAGGGACAGACTCCCCTATGGCTACACCTTC
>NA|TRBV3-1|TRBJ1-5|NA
CASSPDSNMQPQHF
TGTGCCAGCAGCCCTGACAGTAACATGCAGCCCCAGCATTTT
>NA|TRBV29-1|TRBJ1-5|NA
CSVVTTGDQPQHF
TGCAGCGTTGTCACAACCGGGGATCAGCCCCAGCATTTT
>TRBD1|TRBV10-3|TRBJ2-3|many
CAINDDRGPDTQYF
TGTGCCATCAACGACGACAGGGGCCCAGATACGCAGTATTTT
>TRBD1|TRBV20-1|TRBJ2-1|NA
CSAPGTGVRLSSYNEQFF
TGCAGTGCCCCCGGGACAGGGGTGAGATTAAGCTCCTACAATGAGCAGTTCTTC
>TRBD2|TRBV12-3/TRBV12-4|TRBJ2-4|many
CASSLQGGKNIQYF
TGTGCCAGCAGTTTGCAGGGAGGGAAGAACATTCAGTACTTC
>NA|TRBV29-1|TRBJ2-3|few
CSVEFAGRTDTQYF
TGCAGCGTTGAGTTTGCGGGACGCACAGATACGCAGTATTTT
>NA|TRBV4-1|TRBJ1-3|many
CASSPERPRVSGNTIYF
TGCGCCAGCAGCCCTGAACGGCCGAGAGTTTCTGGAAACACCATATATTTT
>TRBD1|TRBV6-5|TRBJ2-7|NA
CASSTRDRGRYEQYF
TGTGCCAGCAGTACCCGGGACAGGGGGAGATACGAGCAGTACTTC
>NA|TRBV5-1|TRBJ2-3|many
CASSYTDTQYF
TGCGCCAGCAGCTACACAGATACGCAGTATTTT
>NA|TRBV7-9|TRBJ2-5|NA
CASSLAWGSQETQYF
TGTGCCAGCAGCTTGGCCTGGGGATCCCAAGAGACCCAGTACTTC
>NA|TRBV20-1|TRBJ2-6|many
CSARVRGESSGANVLTF
TGCAGTGCTAGAGTAAGAGGAGAAAGCTCTGGGGCCAACGTCCTGACTTTC
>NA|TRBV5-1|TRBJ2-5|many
CASSPGQTQETQYF
TGCGCCAGCAGCCCGGGACAAACCCAAGAGACCCAGTACTTC
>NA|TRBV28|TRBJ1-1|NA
CASTMEVKNTEAFF
TGTGCCAGCACCATGGAAGTGAAGAACACTGAAGCTTTCTTT
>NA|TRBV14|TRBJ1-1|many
CASSPLGTLNTEAFF
TGTGCCAGCAGCCCCCTCGGGACCTTGAACACTGAAGCTTTCTTT
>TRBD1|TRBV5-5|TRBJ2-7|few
CASSPNRGAVSHEQYF
TGTGCCAGCAGCCCGAACAGGGGAGCGGTGAGTCACGAGCAGTACTTC
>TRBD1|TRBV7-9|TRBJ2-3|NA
CASSLYTGADTQYF
TGTGCCAGCAGCTTATACACAGGGGCCGATACGCAGTATTTT
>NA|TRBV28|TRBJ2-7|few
CASSLPGVAQVDRARGYEQYF
TGTGCCAGCAGTTTGCCCGGGGTTGCTCAGGTCGACAGAGCTCGAGGATACGAGCAGTACTTC
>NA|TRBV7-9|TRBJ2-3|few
CASSFLAAPDTQYF
TGTGCCAGCAGCTTTTTGGCAGCTCCAGATACGCAGTATTTT
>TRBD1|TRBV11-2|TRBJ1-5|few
CASSPTGGLHQPQHF
TGTGCCAGCAGTCCAACAGGGGGCCTCCATCAGCCCCAGCATTTT
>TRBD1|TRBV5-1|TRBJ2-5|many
CASSKGGGETQYF
TGCGCCAGCAGTAAAGGGGGCGGAGAGACCCAGTACTTC
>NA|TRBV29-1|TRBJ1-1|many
CSVVGRGLGTEAFF
TGCAGCGTTGTGGGTCGGGGGCTTGGAACTGAAGCTTTCTTT
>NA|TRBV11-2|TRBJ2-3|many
CASSLGLLTDTQYF
TGTGCCAGCAGCTTAGGACTCCTCACAGATACGCAGTATTTT
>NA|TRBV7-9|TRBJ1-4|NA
CASSLRAGEEKPFF
TGTGCCAGCAGCTTAAGGGCAGGGGAGGAAAAACCGTTTTTT
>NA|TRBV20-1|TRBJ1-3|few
CSARGPENTIYF
TGCAGTGCTAGGGGGCCCGAAAACACCATATATTTT
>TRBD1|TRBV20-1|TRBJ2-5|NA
CSAREGQAQETQYF
TGCAGTGCTAGGGAAGGACAGGCTCAAGAGACCCAGTACTTC
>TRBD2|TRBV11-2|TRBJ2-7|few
CASSLGGTSVYEQYF
TGTGCCAGCAGCTTAGGTGGGACTAGCGTGTACGAGCAGTACTTC
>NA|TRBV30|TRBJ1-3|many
CAWSGEGGFGNTIYF
TGTGCCTGGAGTGGCGAGGGGGGGTTCGGAAACACCATATATTTT
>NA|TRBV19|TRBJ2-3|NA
CASSMSGGTDTQYF
TGTGCCAGTAGTATGAGCGGAGGCACAGATACGCAGTATTTT
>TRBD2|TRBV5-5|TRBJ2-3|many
CASSLPREASDTQYF
TGTGCCAGCAGCTTGCCTCGGGAGGCGTCAGATACGCAGTATTTT
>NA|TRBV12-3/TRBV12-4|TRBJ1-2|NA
CASSLGNYGYTF
TGTGCCAGCAGTTTGGGGAACTATGGCTACACCTTC
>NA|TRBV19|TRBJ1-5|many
CASNRMGGGSQPQHF
TGTGCCAGTAATCGGATGGGCGGGGGATCACAGCCCCAGCATTTT
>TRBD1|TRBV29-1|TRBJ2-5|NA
CSVAGQGTETQYF
TGCAGCGTTGCCGGACAGGGGACGGAGACCCAGTACTTC
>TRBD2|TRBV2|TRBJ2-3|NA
CASTMAGTRVGDTQYF
TGTGCCAGCACAATGGCCGGGACTAGGGTGGGAGATACGCAGTATTTT
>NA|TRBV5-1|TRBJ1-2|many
CASSPEGLGNYGYTF
TGCGCCAGCAGCCCGGAGGGGCTAGGAAACTATGGCTACACCTTC
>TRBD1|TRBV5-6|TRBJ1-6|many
CASSSTGAPLHF
TGTGCCAGCAGCTCGACAGGGGCCCCTCTTCACTTT
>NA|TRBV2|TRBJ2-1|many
CASSGRSYNEQFF
TGTGCCAGCAGTGGAAGGTCCTACAATGAGCAGTTCTTC